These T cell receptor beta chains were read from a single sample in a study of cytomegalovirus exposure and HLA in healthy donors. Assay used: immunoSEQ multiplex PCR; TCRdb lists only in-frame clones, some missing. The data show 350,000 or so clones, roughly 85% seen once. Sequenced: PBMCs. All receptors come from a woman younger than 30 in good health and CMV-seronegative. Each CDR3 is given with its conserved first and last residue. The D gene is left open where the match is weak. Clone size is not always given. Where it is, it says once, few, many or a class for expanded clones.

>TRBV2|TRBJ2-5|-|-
TGTGCCAGCAGGCAAAGAGCGGTGATCGGGGAGACCCAGTACTTC
CASRQRAVIGETQYF
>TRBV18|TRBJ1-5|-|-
TGTGCCAGCTCACCTTCCGGGGATACTCAGCCCCAGCATTTT
CASSPSGDTQPQHF
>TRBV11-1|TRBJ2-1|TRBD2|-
TGTGCCAGCAGCTTAGTATCGTCGCGACTAGCGGATGACAATGAGCAGTTCTTC
CASSLVSSRLADDNEQFF
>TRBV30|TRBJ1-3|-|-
TGTGCCTGGAGTGACCCACGAGGCACCATATATTTT
CAWSDPRGTIYF
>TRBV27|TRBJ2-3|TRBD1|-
TGTGCCAGCGGGTCCAGGACAGGGGTTTTCACAGATACGCAGTATTTT
CASGSRTGVFTDTQYF
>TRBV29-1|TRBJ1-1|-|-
TGCAGCGTTGAAAGGGGGATTGCGAACACTGAAGCTTTCTTT
CSVERGIANTEAFF
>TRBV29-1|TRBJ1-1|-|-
TGCAGCGTTCAGGGGCGACTGAACACTGAAGCTTTCTTT
CSVQGRLNTEAFF
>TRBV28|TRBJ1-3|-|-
TGTGCCAGCAGTTCAACTAATGTAAACACCATATATTTT
CASSSTNVNTIYF
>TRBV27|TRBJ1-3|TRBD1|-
TGTGCCAGCAGTCGCCTCCGGTCAGGGGGCTCTGGAAACACCATATATTTT
CASSRLRSGGSGNTIYF
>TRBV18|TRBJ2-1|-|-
TGTGCCAGCTCCACGGCAGGCCAGACACCTAATGAGCAGTTCTTC
CASSTAGQTPNEQFF
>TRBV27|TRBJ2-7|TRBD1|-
TGTGCCAGCAGTTTTTCCCACAGGGGCGAGCAGTACTTC
CASSFSHRGEQYF
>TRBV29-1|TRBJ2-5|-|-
TGCAGCTCAGGGCTCATTGGAGAGACCCAGTACTTC
CSSGLIGETQYF
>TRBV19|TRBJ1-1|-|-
TGTGCCAGTAGCACAGGCTCGAACACTGAAGCTTTCTTT
CASSTGSNTEAFF
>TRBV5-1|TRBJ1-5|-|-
TGCGCCAGCAGCTTGGGGCAGGGGCCTTATAGCAATCAGCCCCAGCATTTT
CASSLGQGPYSNQPQHF
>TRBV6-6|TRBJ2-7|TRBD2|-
TGTGCCAGCAGTTGGGGGACTAGCGGGAGGAGCGAGCAGTACTTC
CASSWGTSGRSEQYF
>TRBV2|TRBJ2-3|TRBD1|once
TGTGCCAGCCGGGGACAGGGGACAGATACGCAGTATTTT
CASRGQGTDTQYF
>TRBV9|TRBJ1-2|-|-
TGTGCCAGCAGCGTATATGGGGGGAATGGTGGCTACACCTTC
CASSVYGGNGGYTF
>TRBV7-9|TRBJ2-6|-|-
TGTGCCAGCAGCTCCAGGGGTTCTGGGGCCAACGTCCTGACTTTC
CASSSRGSGANVLTF
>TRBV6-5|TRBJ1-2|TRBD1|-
TGTGCCAGCAGAAACGACAGGGGGCATGATGGCTACACCTTC
CASRNDRGHDGYTF
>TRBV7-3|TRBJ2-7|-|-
TGTGCCAGCAGCTCCCAAGGGGCGGTCGAGCAGTACTTC
CASSSQGAVEQYF
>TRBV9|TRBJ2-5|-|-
TGTGCCAGCAGCGTAGGGGGAACAGGGCTCCAGTACTTC
CASSVGGTGLQYF
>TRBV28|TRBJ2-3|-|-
TGTGCCAGCAGTTCCAGGGGCAGTAGCACAGATACGCAGTATTTT
CASSSRGSSTDTQYF
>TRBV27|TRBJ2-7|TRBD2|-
TGTGCCAGCAGTACTAAGCGGGACCCTACCTACGAGCAGTACTTC
CASSTKRDPTYEQYF
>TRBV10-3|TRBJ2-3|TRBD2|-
TGTGCCATCGCCCCTAGCGGGAGCACAGATACGCAGTATTTT
CAIAPSGSTDTQYF
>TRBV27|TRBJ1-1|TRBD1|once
TGTGCCAGCAGTTCTCCCACGGGACAGGTTCGCGGTGAAGCTTTCTTT
CASSSPTGQVRGEAFF
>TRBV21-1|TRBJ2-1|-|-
TGTGCCAGCCATAGCGGGAGGGAAGACAATGAGCAGTTCTTC
CASHSGREDNEQFF
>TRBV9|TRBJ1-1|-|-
TGTGCCAGCAGCAAACAGGGTGAGAACACTGAAGCTTTCTTT
CASSKQGENTEAFF
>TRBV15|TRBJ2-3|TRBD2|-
TGTGCCACCAGCACGACTAGCGGGGGAGATACGCAGTATTTT
CATSTTSGGDTQYF
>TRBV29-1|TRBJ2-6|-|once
TGCAGCGTTGAAGTCGCTTCGGTTGGGGCCAACGTCCTGACTTTC
CSVEVASVGANVLTF
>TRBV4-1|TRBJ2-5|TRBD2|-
TGCGCCAGCAGCCCAGCGGGAGTGGAAGAGACCCAGTACTTC
CASSPAGVEETQYF
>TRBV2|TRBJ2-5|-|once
TGTGCCAGCAGTGGGGACAACCAAGAGACCCAGTACTTC
CASSGDNQETQYF
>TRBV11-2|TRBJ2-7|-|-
TGTGCCAGCAGCTTAGGAGGGAGCTCCTACGAGCAGTACTTC
CASSLGGSSYEQYF
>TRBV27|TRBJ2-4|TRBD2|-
TGTGCCAGCAGTACACAACTAGCGGGGGAAGCCAAAAACATTCAGTACTTC
CASSTQLAGEAKNIQYF
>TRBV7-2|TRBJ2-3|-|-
TGTGCCAGCAGAACCACAGGGGGGGGTAGCACAGATACGCAGTATTTT
CASRTTGGGSTDTQYF
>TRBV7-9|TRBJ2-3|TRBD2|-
TGTGCCAGCGAACCCAAGTGGGCCTCCGGGACTAGAGGCACAGATACGCAGTATTTT
CASEPKWASGTRGTDTQYF
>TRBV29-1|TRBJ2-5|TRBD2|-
TGCAGCGTTGAATGGCTAGCGGGAGCACAAGAGACCCAGTACTTC
CSVEWLAGAQETQYF
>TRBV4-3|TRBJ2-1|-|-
TGCGCCAGCAGCCAGAGCCCCCGCAGCGACGATGAGCAGTTCTTC
CASSQSPRSDDEQFF
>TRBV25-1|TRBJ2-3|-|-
TGTGCCAGCAGTGGCACAACCTCTTCCACAGATACGCAGTATTTT
CASSGTTSSTDTQYF
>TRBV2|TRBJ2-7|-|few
TGTGCCAGCAGTTCACCCAGCGGCGAGCAGTACTTC
CASSSPSGEQYF
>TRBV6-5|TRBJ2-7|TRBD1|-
TGTGCCAGCAGTTATCTTATGGGACAGGGTTACGAGCAGTACTTC
CASSYLMGQGYEQYF
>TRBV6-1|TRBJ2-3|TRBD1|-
TGTGCCAGCAGTAGACAGGGCGATACGCAGTATTTT
CASSRQGDTQYF
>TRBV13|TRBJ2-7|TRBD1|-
TGTGCCAGCAGCTTATTGCAGGGGGCCGGCGAGCAGTACTTC
CASSLLQGAGEQYF
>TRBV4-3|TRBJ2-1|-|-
TGCGCCAGCAGCCGACAGGGGCGGGAGTACGAGCAGTTCTTC
CASSRQGREYEQFF
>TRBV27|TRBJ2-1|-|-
TGTGCCAGCAGTTTGGCCAGGGGCAATGAGCAGTTCTTC
CASSLARGNEQFF
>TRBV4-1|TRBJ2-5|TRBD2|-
TGCGCCAGCAGCCAAGAGGGATCGGGGACTAGCGGGAGAGGAGAGACCCAGTACTTC
CASSQEGSGTSGRGETQYF